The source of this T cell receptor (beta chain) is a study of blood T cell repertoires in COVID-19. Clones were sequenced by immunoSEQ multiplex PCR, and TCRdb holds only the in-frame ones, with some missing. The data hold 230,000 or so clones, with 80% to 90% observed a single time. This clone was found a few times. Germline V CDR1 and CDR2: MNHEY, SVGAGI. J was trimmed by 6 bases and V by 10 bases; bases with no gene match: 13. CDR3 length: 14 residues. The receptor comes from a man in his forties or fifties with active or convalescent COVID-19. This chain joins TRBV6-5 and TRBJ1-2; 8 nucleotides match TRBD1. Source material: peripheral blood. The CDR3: CATRTRGQEDGYTF. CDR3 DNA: TGTGCCACCCGAACTCGGGGACAGGAGGATGGCTACACCTTC.